This T cell receptor beta chain comes out of a study of human T cells and chemical hapten exposure. Study-wide findings and caveats: The number of TCRs above 1 in 1000 frequency did not change after DPC sensitization.

This clonotype occurred many times. Its antigen is as yet unknown. The CDR3 length is 13 residues. V was cut by 5 bases and J by 9 bases, with 11 bases left in between. Per germline, CDR1 MRHNA and CDR2 SNTAGT. Time point described: healthy volunteer bleed at 6 weeks. The template was total RNA from unfractionated whole blood. TCRdb redid the calling of the RACE reads with MiXCR, one entry per CDR3 protein. Found here are fewer than 100,000 distinct CDR3 sequences, about 8.6% of them singletons; the top ten hold about 1.8%. Specimen: whole blood. This chain joins TRBV6-4 and TRBJ1-6; D uncertain. The clonotype comes from a female donor in good health. Some clones in this sample may be carry-over from other donors' samples. The DNA of the CDR3 is TGTGCCAGCAGTTCCTCAGTCGTTTCACCCCTCCACTTT. Translated: CASSSSVVSPLHF.